The 29 T cell receptor beta chains below all came from one sample that was sequenced in a study of cytomegalovirus exposure and HLA in healthy donors. Amplification used 60 Vbeta primers and 13 Jbeta primers. Profiled with immunoSEQ multiplex PCR; TCRdb holds only in-frame clones, not every one. Of about 230,000 clones listed, just under 85% were seen once; the top ten hold 0.55% to 0.7%. The sample consisted of PBMCs. These receptors were obtained from a woman in her thirties or forties in good health and CMV-seronegative.

The chain links TRBV27 to TRBJ2-7, with D possibly TRBD1 on 5 matching bases. Germline assignment: CDR1 MNHEY and CDR2 SMNVEV (reference sequence). There are 14 residues in the CDR3. With 3 bases removed from V and 2 bases from J, the gap between germline ends came to 11 bases. The CDR3 protein is CASSLGQSAYEQYF. DNA of the CDR3: TGTGCCAGCAGTTTGGGGCAGTCTGCCTACGAGCAGTACTTC.

V usage is TRBV29-1 and J usage is TRBJ2-5; D is undetermined. CDR3 length: 12 amino acids. Germline CDR1 reads SQVTM; CDR2 reads ANQGSEA. V lost 7 bases to trimming and J lost 0 bases, with 9 bases between them. The CDR3 sequence: CSGIEYQETQYF. In nucleotides, the CDR3 is TGCAGCGGCATTGAGTACCAAGAGACCCAGTACTTC.

The chain couples TRBV5-1 to TRBJ2-7; 9 bases align to TRBD1. From germline, CDR1 is SGHRS and CDR2 YFSETQ. CDR3 size: 16 residues. J gave up 4 bases and V 3 bases, and 11 bases lay outside the gene matches. CDR3 DNA: TGCGCCAGCAGCTCTGGGGGTGGGACAGGGAGGTACGAGCAGTACTTC. As protein: CASSSGGGTGRYEQYF.

In DNA, the CDR3 is TGCGCCAGCAGCAAAGGGGGGGACGGCACTGAAGCTTTCTTT. This gives the protein CASSKGGDGTEAFF. The chain is built from TRBV5-1 and TRBJ1-1; TRBD1 is a possible D gene (6 bases). The CDR3 has 14 amino acids. V gave up 4 bases and J gave up 4 bases, with 14 bases separating them. CDR1 SGHRS and CDR2 YFSETQ come from the germline V gene.

V usage is TRBV7-2 and J usage is TRBJ1-1, with 8 positions matching TRBD1. The CDR3 is 12 residues long. CDR1 and CDR2 from the germline V gene are SGHTA and FQGNSA. J was trimmed by 5 bases and V by 6 bases; bases with no gene match: 2. The CDR3 sequence is CASRWDRTEAFF. The CDR3 DNA follows: TGTGCCAGCAGGTGGGACAGGACTGAAGCTTTCTTT.

The V gene is TRBV16, the J gene TRBJ2-3, with TRBD2 matching over 7 bases. Germline V gives CDR1 KGHSY, CDR2 FQNENV. The CDR3 has 16 amino acids. V was pared by 5 bases and J by 5 bases, with 13 bases of the junction left unmatched. The CDR3 coding sequence is TGTGCCAGCAGCACTCTATCGGGGGGACGAGGAGATACGCAGTATTTT. This codes for CASSTLSGGRGDTQYF.

V is TRBV4-1 and J is TRBJ1-4; no reliable D call. The CDR3 contains 12 residues. Germline V gene data show CDR1 as MGHRA and CDR2 as YSYEKL. Trimming removed 2 bases from V and 8 bases from J, with 6 bases in between. The CDR3 bases are TGCGCCAGCAGCCAACGGGAGGAAAAACTGTTTTTT. Protein sequence: CASSQREEKLFF.

This chain uses TRBV2 with TRBJ1-2, with a possible D match to TRBD1 (6 bases). CDR1 and CDR2 (germline): SNHLY, FYNNEI. The V end lost 7 bases, the J end lost 0 bases, and 18 bases lay between the germline ends. This CDR3 has 16 residues. In DNA form, the CDR3 reads TGTGCCAGCACTTCCCGGGGGGCCAGAGCTAACTATGGCTACACCTTC. Its translation: CASTSRGARANYGYTF.

The count of this clone is one. The chain employs TRBV27 and TRBJ1-1; weak D call: TRBD1 (6 bases). This CDR3 is built from 13 residues. CDR1 and CDR2 (germline): MNHEY, SMNVEV (reference sequence). Trimming pared 6 bases from V and 3 bases from J, leaving 11 bases between. The CDR3: CASRLTGYTEAFF. The CDR3 DNA reads TGTGCCAGCAGGCTCACAGGGTACACTGAAGCTTTCTTT.

The chain joins TRBV13 to TRBJ1-2, with 7 bases lining up with TRBD1. The V and J ends lost 3 bases and 4 bases, in that order; junction bases with no gene match: 8. This CDR3 region has 15 residues. Germline V lookup: CDR1 PRHDT, CDR2 FYEKMQ (reference sequence). The CDR3 nucleotides are TGTGCCAGCAGCTTGGGCGTGGGACAGATCTATGGCTACACCTTC. It translates to CASSLGVGQIYGYTF.

This clone was seen only once. The CDR3: CASRRALRSTDTQYF. The CDR3 bases are TGTGCCAGCAGGCGGGCCTTACGGAGCACAGATACGCAGTATTTT. This chain links TRBV2 with TRBJ2-3; maybe TRBD2 (5 bases). V lost 6 bases to trimming and J lost 0 bases, with 13 bases between them. CDR3 size: 15 residues. CDR1 and CDR2 from the germline V gene are SNHLY and FYNNEI.

The gene calls are TRBV4-1 and TRBJ2-7; no clear D gene. Trimming stripped 4 bases from V and 3 bases from J, with 13 bases between. Germline CDR1 is MGHRA and CDR2 is YSYEKL. This CDR3 contains 14 residues. In DNA, the CDR3 is TGCGCCAGCAGCCCGACAAACACCTTCTACGAGCAGTACTTC. This codes for CASSPTNTFYEQYF.

This chain uses TRBV5-6 with TRBJ2-1; D perhaps matches TRBD1 (5 bases). The V end lost 4 bases, the J end lost 2 bases, and 19 bases lay between the germline ends. Germline V gene data show CDR1 as SGHDT and CDR2 as YYEEEE. The CDR3 has 17 residues. The DNA for the CDR3 is TGTGCCAGCAGCGTCGATTTTCGGTGGGGCACCTACAATGAGCAGTTCTTC. Translating gives CASSVDFRWGTYNEQFF.

The chain combines TRBV7-3 with TRBJ2-1; 12 bases map to TRBD2. This CDR3 comprises 15 residues. After removal of 4 bases from V and 7 bases from J, the junction contained 5 bases not matched to a gene. CDR1 SGHTA and CDR2 FQGTGA come from the germline V gene. The CDR3 protein is CASSSLAGGLNEQFF. CDR3 sequence (DNA): TGTGCCAGCAGCTCCCTAGCGGGGGGGCTGAATGAGCAGTTCTTC.

On this clone: Sequence at one end of the junction differs from germline and may be a read error. The V and J genes are TRBV7-9 and TRBJ2-1; a weak D match, TRBD2 (6 bases). The V gene's germline CDR1 is SEHNR and CDR2 FQNEAQ (reference sequence). The CDR3 covers 12 residues. The CDR3 nucleotides read TGTTCCAGCAGCTTATGGGGGGTTGAGCAGTTCTTC. This sequence encodes CSSSLWGVEQFF.

The chain employs TRBV5-1 and TRBJ2-5, with a weak D call TRBD1 (6 bases). The V end lost 0 bases, the J end lost 5 bases, and 17 bases lay between the germline ends. Germline CDR1 and CDR2: SGHRS and YFSETQ. This CDR3 contains 16 residues. The CDR3 reads CASSLVWQGNGETQYF. CDR3 bases: TGCGCCAGCAGCTTGGTTTGGCAGGGGAACGGCGAGACCCAGTACTTC. The full variable domain, its missing parts supplied by reference TRBV5-1 and TRBJ2-5, is KAGVTQTPRYLIKTRGQQVTLSCSPISGHRSVSWYQQTPGQGLQFLFEYFSETQRNKGNFPGRFSGRQFSNSRSEMNVSTLELGDSALYLCASSLVWQGNGETQYFGPGTRLLVL.

The chain uses TRBV7-8 and TRBJ2-7, with a possible D match to TRBD1 (8 bases). V was trimmed by 3 bases and J by 5 bases, leaving 17 bases between them. Germline V gene sequence: CDR1 SGHVS, CDR2 FQNEAQ. There are 15 residues in the CDR3. CDR3 nucleotide sequence: TGTGCCAGCAGCTTGCCGGGGGGACAGGACCACGAGCAGTACTTC. Translating it yields CASSLPGGQDHEQYF.

This sequence joins TRBV6-1 and TRBJ1-1; D not certain. The V and J ends lost 9 bases and 5 bases respectively, with 19 bases between them. The CDR3 totals 14 residues. Germline V gene data show CDR1 as MNHNS and CDR2 as SASEGT. The CDR3 sequence: CASRSSGLTTEAFF. The CDR3 DNA reads as TGTGCCAGTCGATCGTCAGGACTAACAACTGAAGCTTTCTTT.

This clone was seen more than once but under ten times. V usage is TRBV19 and J usage is TRBJ2-2; 8 positions agree with TRBD2. The V segment lost 11 bases and the J segment 4 bases; nucleotides outside the gene matches: 6. CDR3 length: 13 residues. Looked up from germline, CDR1 is LNHDA and CDR2 is SQIVND (reference sequence). The CDR3 sequence is CALRGGITGELFF. The CDR3 DNA sequence: TGTGCCCTACGGGGGGGAATCACCGGGGAGCTGTTTTTT.

V and J are TRBV7-9 and TRBJ2-3; D unresolved. From germline, CDR1 is SEHNR and CDR2 FQNEAQ (reference sequence). The CDR3 runs to 11 residues. V was cut by 5 bases and J by 2 bases, with 2 bases left in between. In nucleotides, the CDR3 is TGTGCCAGCAGCCTCACAGATACGCAGTATTTT. Translation: CASSLTDTQYF.

The V and J genes are TRBV6-5 and TRBJ2-1; D perhaps matches TRBD1 (6 bases). This CDR3 is 13 amino acids long. Germline assignment: CDR1 MNHEY and CDR2 SVGAGI. The V end lost 5 bases, the J end lost 9 bases, and 14 bases lay between the germline ends. The DNA for the CDR3 is TGTGCCAGCAGTCACGGACAGAACGGTGAGCAGTTCTTC. Translated, it gives CASSHGQNGEQFF.

V and J are TRBV7-3 and TRBJ1-2; no firm D call. V shed 2 bases and J shed 3 bases, with 13 bases lying between them. This CDR3 contains 15 residues. Germline assignment: CDR1 SGHTA and CDR2 FQGTGA. CDR3 protein: CASSLDTGGHYGYTF. The CDR3 DNA is TGTGCCAGCAGCTTAGACACGGGAGGACACTATGGCTACACCTTC.

V and J are TRBV30 and TRBJ1-6; D is possibly TRBD1 (5 bases). The CDR3 consists of 15 residues. Trimming pared 3 bases from V and 4 bases from J, leaving 13 bases between. From germline, CDR1 is GTSNPN and CDR2 SVGIG (reference sequence). The CDR3: CAWRPIGDYNSPLHF. The CDR3 DNA is TGTGCCTGGAGACCTATAGGGGATTATAATTCACCCCTCCACTTT.

The chain links TRBV27 to TRBJ1-1, with TRBD1 matching 7 bases. Germline trimming cut 6 bases from V and 11 bases from J; bases unmatched to any gene: 12. This CDR3 spans 13 amino acids. Per the germline V gene, CDR1 is MNHEY and CDR2 is SMNVEV (reference sequence). The CDR3 here is CASSRQGRLTAFF. The CDR3, as DNA: TGTGCCAGCAGCCGACAGGGAAGATTGACGGCTTTCTTT.

This clone was seen a handful of times. V is TRBV30 and J is TRBJ2-3, with 7 bases lining up with TRBD1. V lost 0 bases and J lost 2; bases outside the gene matches: 2. This CDR3 spans 14 amino acids. Germline V gene lookup returns CDR1 GTSNPN and CDR2 SVGIG (reference sequence). CDR3 sequence: CAWSVGGPTDTQYF. DNA of the CDR3: TGTGCCTGGAGTGTAGGGGGCCCCACAGATACGCAGTATTTT.

J is TRBJ1-2 and V is TRBV10-3; 7 nucleotides match TRBD1. Germline loops: CDR1 ENHRY, CDR2 SYGVKD. The ends lost 4 bases at V and 4 bases at J; junction bases unmatched: 12. CDR3 length equals 16 residues. In DNA form, the CDR3 reads TGTGCCATCAGTGTGGCCAGCGGACAGGACACCTATGGCTACACCTTC. This codes for CAISVASGQDTYGYTF.

The sample holds a few counts of this clone. CDR3 DNA sequence: TGTGCCAGCAGTCCAGGACAGCCCTACGAGCAGTACTTC. As protein: CASSPGQPYEQYF. The chain employs TRBV6-5 and TRBJ2-7; perhaps TRBD1 as D (6 bases). The CDR3 runs 13 residues. V was trimmed by 5 bases and J by 2 bases, leaving 10 bases between them. Germline V gene data show CDR1 as MNHEY and CDR2 as SVGAGI.

V gene TRBV4-3 combines with J gene TRBJ2-1, with D perhaps matching TRBD2 (5 bases). Germline CDR1 LGHNA, CDR2 YSLEER. V was pared by 8 bases and J by 7 bases, with 18 bases between. The CDR3 runs to 14 residues. The CDR3 region is CASAASRYTNEQFF. DNA of the CDR3: TGCGCCAGCGCCGCTAGCAGGTATACTAATGAGCAGTTCTTC.

This sequence joins TRBV5-1 and TRBJ1-6; tentatively, D is TRBD1 (5 bases). CDR1 is SGHRS, CDR2 YFSETQ, per germline. V lost 3 bases and J 0 bases, leaving 7 bases between the germline ends. The length of the CDR3 is 15 residues. CDR3 nucleotide sequence: TGCGCCAGCAGCTCCGGGGGCTCCTATAATTCACCCCTCCACTTT. Translation: CASSSGGSYNSPLHF. Using reference TRBV5-1 and TRBJ1-6 for the parts outside the CDR3, the full variable domain is KAGVTQTPRYLIKTRGQQVTLSCSPISGHRSVSWYQQTPGQGLQFLFEYFSETQRNKGNFPGRFSGRQFSNSRSEMNVSTLELGDSALYLCASSSGGSYNSPLHFGNGTRLTVT.